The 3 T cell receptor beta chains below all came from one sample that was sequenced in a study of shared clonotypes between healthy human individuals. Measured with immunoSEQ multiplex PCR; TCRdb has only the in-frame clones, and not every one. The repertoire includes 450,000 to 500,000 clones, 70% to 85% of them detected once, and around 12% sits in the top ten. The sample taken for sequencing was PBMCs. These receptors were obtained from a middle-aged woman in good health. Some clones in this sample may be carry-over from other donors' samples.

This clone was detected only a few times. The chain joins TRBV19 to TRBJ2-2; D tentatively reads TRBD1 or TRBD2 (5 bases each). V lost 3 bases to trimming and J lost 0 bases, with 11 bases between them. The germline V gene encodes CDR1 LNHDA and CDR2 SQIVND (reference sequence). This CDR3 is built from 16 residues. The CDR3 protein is CASSMSQGANTGELFF. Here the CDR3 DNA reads TGTGCCAGTAGTATGTCCCAGGGAGCGAACACCGGGGAGCTGTTTTTT.

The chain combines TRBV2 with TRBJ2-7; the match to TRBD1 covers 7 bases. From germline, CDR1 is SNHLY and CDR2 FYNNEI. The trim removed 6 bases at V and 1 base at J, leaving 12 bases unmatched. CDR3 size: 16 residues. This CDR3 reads CASRPGQQRPSYEQYF. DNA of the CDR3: TGTGCCAGCAGACCGGGACAGCAAAGACCTTCCTACGAGCAGTACTTC. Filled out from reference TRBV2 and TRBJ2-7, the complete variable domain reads EPEVTQTPSHQVTQMGQEVILRCVPISNHLYFYWYRQILGQKVEFLVSFYNNEISEKSEIFDDQFSVERPDGSNFTLKIRSTKLEDSAMYFCASRPGQQRPSYEQYFGPGTRLTVT.

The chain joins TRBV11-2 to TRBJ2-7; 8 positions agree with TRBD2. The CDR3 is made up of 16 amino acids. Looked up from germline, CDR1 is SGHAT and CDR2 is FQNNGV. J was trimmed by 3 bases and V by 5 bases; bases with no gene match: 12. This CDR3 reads CASSRGGGWTRYEQYF. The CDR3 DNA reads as TGTGCCAGCAGCCGAGGCGGGGGGTGGACCCGCTACGAGCAGTACTTC.